Sequencing of this T cell receptor (beta chain) was carried out in a study of early T cells in non-severe SARS-CoV-2 infection. Whole-study context: Sequencing of bulk RNA from unsorted whole blood was done, without chain pairing.

Trimming took off 1 base at V and 6 bases at J, with 1 base between the two ends. This CDR3 contains 10 residues. Looked up from germline, CDR1 is SEHNR and CDR2 is FQNEAQ (reference sequence). Study-wide findings and caveats: There was a bias toward anti-spike CD8 responses in VDJdb matching, which missed private and CD4 specificities.

In its sample, this clonotype was seen many times. The antigen is unknown. Individual cDNA molecules were tagged with unique molecular identifiers. In TCRdb, the 5' RACE reads were re-called with MiXCR into one record per CDR3 protein. The table records almost 30,000 distinct CDR3 sequences, less than 6.5% of them present only once. The chain is built from TRBV7-9 and TRBJ2-7; D not certain. This TCR was sampled from an adult who was a healthcare worker with PCR-confirmed SARS-CoV-2 infection or an uninfected control (not recorded which). Sequencing was done on a sample of whole blood. The CDR3 reads CASSLVEQYF. The CDR3 coding sequence is TGTGCCAGCAGCTTAGTCGAGCAGTACTTC. Variable domain in full (rest from reference TRBV7-9 and TRBJ2-7): DTGVSQNPRHKITKRGQNVTFRCDPISEHNRLYWYRQTLGQGPEFLTYFQNEAQLEKSRLLSDRFSAERPKGSFSTLEIQRTEQGDSAMYLCASSLVEQYFGPGTRLTVT.